Listed below are T cell receptor beta chains from one sample, sequenced in a study of somatic mutations in cytotoxic T cells in rheumatoid arthritis. Some clones are missing from TCRdb's copy, which holds only in-frame ones; the method was immunoSEQ multiplex PCR. Altogether almost 15,000 clones are present, 72% being singletons, with the ten largest covering more than 9%. The sequencing input was CD8+ T cells sorted from blood. These receptors were taken from an adult with rheumatoid arthritis. Each CDR3 is given with its conserved first and last residue. Fields, in order: J gene, V gene, clone size, D gene, CDR3 DNA, CDR3 protein. D genes are given only for firm matches. The size entry is marked missing in some rows and otherwise reads once, few, many or a size class.

j_call: TRBJ1-1
v_call: TRBV13
clone_size: -
d_call: TRBD1
cdr3_nt: TGTGCCAGCAGCCTCCTCGGGACAGGGGTGGGTGAAGCTTTCTTT
cdr3_aa: CASSLLGTGVGEAFF

j_call: TRBJ2-2
v_call: TRBV7-3
clone_size: -
d_call: -
cdr3_nt: TGTGCCAGCAGCTTGCACCCCGGGGCCGGGGAGCTGTTTTTT
cdr3_aa: CASSLHPGAGELFF

j_call: TRBJ1-1
v_call: TRBV11-1
clone_size: -
d_call: -
cdr3_nt: TGTGCCAGCACCCTGGGGACTGAAGCTTTCTTT
cdr3_aa: CASTLGTEAFF

j_call: TRBJ1-1
v_call: TRBV7-9
clone_size: -
d_call: -
cdr3_nt: TGTGCCAGCAGCCCCCGGGGGATGGGGTCCACTGAAGCTTTCTTT
cdr3_aa: CASSPRGMGSTEAFF

j_call: TRBJ2-7
v_call: TRBV7-9
clone_size: -
d_call: TRBD1
cdr3_nt: TGTGCCAGCAGCTTTCTGGGACAGGGTTTTAGCTACGAGCAGTACTTC
cdr3_aa: CASSFLGQGFSYEQYF

j_call: TRBJ2-7
v_call: TRBV2
clone_size: -
d_call: -
cdr3_nt: TGTGCCAGCAGTGGGGATCAAGCGGGACACACCTACGAGCAGTACTTC
cdr3_aa: CASSGDQAGHTYEQYF

j_call: TRBJ1-1
v_call: TRBV19
clone_size: few
d_call: TRBD1
cdr3_nt: TGTGCCAGTAGTCTAACCGGGACAGGGGCCACTGAAGCTTTCTTT
cdr3_aa: CASSLTGTGATEAFF

j_call: TRBJ1-1
v_call: TRBV4-2
clone_size: few
d_call: -
cdr3_nt: TGTGCCAGCAGCCCCGCGGGGGTAGAAATGACTGAAGCTTTCTTT
cdr3_aa: CASSPAGVEMTEAFF

j_call: TRBJ2-3
v_call: TRBV11-2
clone_size: -
d_call: -
cdr3_nt: TGTGCCAGCAGCCGGTACACAGATACGCAGTATTTT
cdr3_aa: CASSRYTDTQYF

j_call: TRBJ2-7
v_call: TRBV6-5
clone_size: -
d_call: -
cdr3_nt: TGTGCCAGCAGTTACTCCTTACCGGAGGGAGGCTACGAGCAGTACTTC
cdr3_aa: CASSYSLPEGGYEQYF

j_call: TRBJ2-3
v_call: TRBV2
clone_size: few
d_call: -
cdr3_nt: TGTGCCAGCAGTGACAGGGGAACAGATACGCAGTATTTT
cdr3_aa: CASSDRGTDTQYF

j_call: TRBJ2-1
v_call: TRBV2
clone_size: few
d_call: TRBD2
cdr3_nt: TGTGCCAGCAGGCTAGCGGGGGGCGCCGGGAATGAGCAGTTCTTC
cdr3_aa: CASRLAGGAGNEQFF

j_call: TRBJ1-5
v_call: TRBV15
clone_size: -
d_call: -
cdr3_nt: TGTGCCACCAGCAGAGATCGGGGAAGGGCCAATCAGCCCCAGCATTTT
cdr3_aa: CATSRDRGRANQPQHF

j_call: TRBJ1-3
v_call: TRBV5-4
clone_size: -
d_call: -
cdr3_nt: TGTGCCAGCAGCTTGTCAGGGTCTGGAAACACCATATATTTT
cdr3_aa: CASSLSGSGNTIYF

j_call: TRBJ2-1
v_call: TRBV10-3
clone_size: medium-sized
d_call: -
cdr3_nt: TGTGCCATCAGTGGGGAGGAAAGAAAAAGATTCGAAGGCCCATCCTCCTACAATGAGCAGTTCTTC
cdr3_aa: CAISGEERKRFEGPSSYNEQFF

j_call: TRBJ2-3
v_call: TRBV5-1
clone_size: -
d_call: -
cdr3_nt: TGCGCCAGCAGCTTCAACGGGGGCATGGCAGATACGCAGTATTTT
cdr3_aa: CASSFNGGMADTQYF

j_call: TRBJ2-2
v_call: TRBV6-5
clone_size: -
d_call: -
cdr3_nt: TGTGCCAGCAGTTACTCGGCCCGTGCGAACACCGGGGAGCTGTTTTTT
cdr3_aa: CASSYSARANTGELFF

j_call: TRBJ2-7
v_call: TRBV18
clone_size: few
d_call: TRBD1
cdr3_nt: TGTGCCAGCTCAGGCTCCGGGACAGGGCCCTACGAGCAGTACTTC
cdr3_aa: CASSGSGTGPYEQYF

j_call: TRBJ2-5
v_call: TRBV21-1
clone_size: -
d_call: -
cdr3_nt: TGTGCCAGCAGCAAAGGTAAGACAGGGGAGGGAGAGACCCAGTACTTC
cdr3_aa: CASSKGKTGEGETQYF

j_call: TRBJ1-1
v_call: TRBV2
clone_size: -
d_call: TRBD1
cdr3_nt: TGTGCCAGCAGACTCAAAGGACAGGGTGACACTGAAGCTTTCTTT
cdr3_aa: CASRLKGQGDTEAFF

j_call: TRBJ2-7
v_call: TRBV9
clone_size: medium-sized
d_call: -
cdr3_nt: TGTGCCAGCTTCGGCCCGGGGCCTCCAACCTACGAGCAGTACTTC
cdr3_aa: CASFGPGPPTYEQYF

j_call: TRBJ2-3
v_call: TRBV5-6
clone_size: -
d_call: TRBD1
cdr3_nt: TGTGCCAGCAACCAACAGGGGTGGCCAGATACGCAGTATTTT
cdr3_aa: CASNQQGWPDTQYF

j_call: TRBJ1-1
v_call: TRBV13
clone_size: -
d_call: -
cdr3_nt: TGTGCCAGCAGCTTAAGCCGGTCCCCGGGGACTGAAGCTTTCTTT
cdr3_aa: CASSLSRSPGTEAFF

j_call: TRBJ1-2
v_call: TRBV10-3
clone_size: -
d_call: -
cdr3_nt: TGTGCCATCAGTGTCCTGGGTGTCTATGGCTACACCTTC
cdr3_aa: CAISVLGVYGYTF

j_call: TRBJ1-1
v_call: TRBV4-3
clone_size: -
d_call: TRBD1
cdr3_nt: TGCGCCAGCAGCCAAGGTACAGGGGATTTGGGTGAAGCTTTCTTT
cdr3_aa: CASSQGTGDLGEAFF

j_call: TRBJ2-3
v_call: TRBV7-9
clone_size: -
d_call: -
cdr3_nt: TGTGCCAGCACCCCGGATTTTAGTACAGATACGCAGTATTTT
cdr3_aa: CASTPDFSTDTQYF

j_call: TRBJ2-7
v_call: TRBV13
clone_size: -
d_call: -
cdr3_nt: TGTGCCAGCAGCTTGACTCCCTACGAGCAGTACTTC
cdr3_aa: CASSLTPYEQYF

j_call: TRBJ2-1
v_call: TRBV29-1
clone_size: -
d_call: -
cdr3_nt: TGCAGCGTTCCGACAGGTAACTCCTACAATGAGCAGTTCTTC
cdr3_aa: CSVPTGNSYNEQFF

j_call: TRBJ2-5
v_call: TRBV9
clone_size: -
d_call: -
cdr3_nt: TGTGCCAGCAGCGTAGGGGGCACCCAAGAGACCCAGTACTTC
cdr3_aa: CASSVGGTQETQYF

j_call: TRBJ2-5
v_call: TRBV5-3
clone_size: -
d_call: -
cdr3_nt: TGTGCCAGAAGCCGTAATACAGGGGAGACCCAGTACTTC
cdr3_aa: CARSRNTGETQYF

j_call: TRBJ2-3
v_call: TRBV7-9
clone_size: -
d_call: TRBD2
cdr3_nt: TGTGCCAGCAGCTTAGGTCCTCTAGCGGGGCTGACAGATACGCAGTATTTT
cdr3_aa: CASSLGPLAGLTDTQYF

j_call: TRBJ2-1
v_call: TRBV4-3
clone_size: -
d_call: -
cdr3_nt: TGCGCCAGCAGCCAAGATCTGTCCACGGGACCTAAAATCGGGGAGCAGTTCTTC
cdr3_aa: CASSQDLSTGPKIGEQFF

j_call: TRBJ2-7
v_call: TRBV15
clone_size: -
d_call: TRBD1
cdr3_nt: TGTGCCACCAGCAGAGGGCAGGGGGCCTACGAGCAGTACTTC
cdr3_aa: CATSRGQGAYEQYF

j_call: TRBJ1-4
v_call: TRBV7-9
clone_size: -
d_call: -
cdr3_nt: TGTGCCAGCAGCTTATCGACGGACGAAAAACTGTTTTTT
cdr3_aa: CASSLSTDEKLFF

j_call: TRBJ2-1
v_call: TRBV27
clone_size: -
d_call: TRBD2
cdr3_nt: TGTGCCAGCAGTTTAGGTCTAGCGGTTTACAATGAGCAGTTCTTC
cdr3_aa: CASSLGLAVYNEQFF

j_call: TRBJ2-7
v_call: TRBV6-1
clone_size: -
d_call: TRBD1
cdr3_nt: TGTGCCAGCATAGGGACAGAAGTTCAAGTCGACGAGCAGTACTTC
cdr3_aa: CASIGTEVQVDEQYF

j_call: TRBJ2-7
v_call: TRBV6-1
clone_size: few
d_call: TRBD1
cdr3_nt: TGTGCCAGCAGCCTGGGACAGGGCCACGAGCAGTACTTC
cdr3_aa: CASSLGQGHEQYF

j_call: TRBJ2-4
v_call: TRBV6-1
clone_size: -
d_call: -
cdr3_nt: TGTGCCAGCAGCGGGTCGTGGGGGAGTGTGGACATTCAGTACTTC
cdr3_aa: CASSGSWGSVDIQYF

j_call: TRBJ2-5
v_call: TRBV27
clone_size: -
d_call: -
cdr3_nt: TGTGCCAGCAGTTTCGGGGACCAAGAGACCCAGTACTTC
cdr3_aa: CASSFGDQETQYF

j_call: TRBJ1-1
v_call: TRBV7-9
clone_size: few
d_call: -
cdr3_nt: TGTGCCAGCAGCCCTCACCTAGGACGGGGCACTGAAGCTTTCTTT
cdr3_aa: CASSPHLGRGTEAFF

j_call: TRBJ2-5
v_call: TRBV29-1
clone_size: -
d_call: TRBD1
cdr3_nt: TGCAGCGTTGGGACAGGGGGGTACGGAGAGACCCAGTACTTC
cdr3_aa: CSVGTGGYGETQYF

j_call: TRBJ2-5
v_call: TRBV6-5
clone_size: few
d_call: -
cdr3_nt: TGTGCCAGCAGTTACTTGGGACAAAAATCGGAGACCCAGTACTTC
cdr3_aa: CASSYLGQKSETQYF

j_call: TRBJ2-7
v_call: TRBV7-7
clone_size: -
d_call: -
cdr3_nt: TGTGCTAGCAGCTTACACACGGAGGACGTCCGGCAGTACTTC
cdr3_aa: CASSLHTEDVRQYF

j_call: TRBJ1-1
v_call: TRBV14
clone_size: -
d_call: -
cdr3_nt: TGTGCCAGCAGCCCTCATTTGGGAGAGATGAACACTGAAGCTTTCTTT
cdr3_aa: CASSPHLGEMNTEAFF

j_call: TRBJ2-7
v_call: TRBV5-6
clone_size: few
d_call: -
cdr3_nt: TGTGCCAGCAGCTTGGACCCAGAGGAGTACTACGAGCAGTACTTC
cdr3_aa: CASSLDPEEYYEQYF

j_call: TRBJ2-5
v_call: TRBV7-9
clone_size: -
d_call: -
cdr3_nt: TGTGCCAGCAGCTCCAGCTTTGATCCGGGGGAGCAGTACTTC
cdr3_aa: CASSSSFDPGEQYF

j_call: TRBJ2-7
v_call: TRBV10-3
clone_size: few
d_call: -
cdr3_nt: TGTGCCATCACTAAACAGGGCGCCTACGAGCAGTACTTC
cdr3_aa: CAITKQGAYEQYF

j_call: TRBJ2-7
v_call: TRBV7-8
clone_size: few
d_call: TRBD1
cdr3_nt: TGTGCCAGCAGCTCTACAGGGGGCTTGGGAGAGCAGTACTTC
cdr3_aa: CASSSTGGLGEQYF

j_call: TRBJ1-5
v_call: TRBV5-6
clone_size: -
d_call: -
cdr3_nt: TGTGCCAGCAGCTTGGGGCAGTACAATCAGCCCCAGCATTTT
cdr3_aa: CASSLGQYNQPQHF

j_call: TRBJ2-3
v_call: TRBV5-4
clone_size: few
d_call: -
cdr3_nt: TGTGCCAGCAGCTGGGGGGGCAGGGGCACAGATACGCAGTATTTT
cdr3_aa: CASSWGGRGTDTQYF

j_call: TRBJ2-7
v_call: TRBV7-9
clone_size: -
d_call: TRBD2
cdr3_nt: TGTGCCAGCAGCTTAGTGGCGGGGGGGGCCTACGAGCAGTACTTC
cdr3_aa: CASSLVAGGAYEQYF

j_call: TRBJ1-1
v_call: TRBV30
clone_size: -
d_call: -
cdr3_nt: TGTGCCTGGAGTGTACAGGGCTCTGAAGCTTTCTTT
cdr3_aa: CAWSVQGSEAFF

j_call: TRBJ2-1
v_call: TRBV11-3
clone_size: -
d_call: -
cdr3_nt: TGTGCCAGCAGCAGTCGAGCTGGAGTAAATGAGCAGTTCTTC
cdr3_aa: CASSSRAGVNEQFF

j_call: TRBJ2-5
v_call: TRBV9
clone_size: -
d_call: -
cdr3_nt: TGTGCCAGCTCCACGGGGGACACTCATTGGGGAGAGACCCAGTACTTC
cdr3_aa: CASSTGDTHWGETQYF